The next 32 T cell receptor beta chains were all read from a single sample in a study of spatial heterogeneity in lung cancer. MiXCR, applied by TCRdb to the 5' RACE reads, yields one record per CDR3 protein. Of approximately 92,000 distinct CDR3 sequences in the sample, approximately 12% were seen once. Time point: sample taken at primary tumor resection. Sequenced material: PBMCs, taken at surgery. Receptor source: a male donor with early-stage non-small cell lung cancer.

This clonotype has a count of ten or more. The chain combines TRBV10-3 with TRBJ1-5, with D perhaps matching TRBD1 (6 bases). This CDR3 is built from 15 residues. CDR1 ENHRY and CDR2 SYGVKD come from the germline V gene. V gave up 9 bases and J gave up 1 base, with 16 bases separating them. The CDR3 spells CAISPGTLSNQPQHF. CDR3 nucleotides: TGTGCCATTTCTCCCGGGACATTGAGCAATCAGCCCCAGCATTTT.

This clonotype was observed a handful of times. This CDR3 reads CASSLARNSPLHF. CDR3 DNA: TGTGCCAGCAGCTTAGCCAGGAATTCACCCCTCCACTTT. The V gene is TRBV7-2, the J gene TRBJ1-6; D unresolved. Germline V gene data show CDR1 as SGHTA and CDR2 as FQGNSA. Trimming cost V 0 bases and J 7 bases, with 4 bases left between them. This CDR3 has 13 residues.

A few counts support this clonotype. The chain links TRBV14 to TRBJ2-2; D remains ambiguous. Trimming left V 5 bases short and J 0 bases short, with 13 bases between. From germline, CDR1 is SGHDN and CDR2 FVKESK. The CDR3 runs 16 residues. Here the CDR3 reads CASSSAGGANTGELFF. The CDR3 DNA reads TGTGCCAGCAGCAGCGCCGGTGGGGCGAACACCGGGGAGCTGTTTTTT.

J is TRBJ1-2 and V is TRBV29-1; D remains ambiguous. V dropped 4 bases and J dropped 2 bases, with 8 bases sitting between them. The CDR3 contains 12 residues. Germline CDR1 SQVTM, CDR2 ANQGSEA. The CDR3 DNA reads TGCAGCGTTGGCGGGCAGAACTATGGCTACACCTTC. It codes for CSVGGQNYGYTF.

The gene calls are TRBV18 and TRBJ1-2; TRBD1 matches 7 bases. The junction had 11 bases not matched to a gene; V was cut back by 3 bases and J by 13 bases. Germline loops: CDR1 KGHSH, CDR2 LQKENI. The CDR3 length is 13 residues. CDR3 in amino acids: CASSPGTDDRCTF. CDR3 nucleotides: TGTGCCAGCTCACCGGGGACAGACGATCGTTGCACCTTC.

The sample holds one count of this clonotype. The chain carries TRBV19 and TRBJ2-6; D is possibly TRBD1 (5 bases). This CDR3 spans 14 amino acids. V lost 7 bases, J lost 1 base, and 8 bases lay in between. Germline assignment: CDR1 LNHDA and CDR2 SQIVND (reference sequence). CDR3 residues: CASMGPSGANVLTF. CDR3 bases: TGTGCCAGTATGGGGCCTTCTGGGGCCAACGTCCTGACTTTC.

Only a few counts were recorded for this clonotype. The V gene is TRBV6-5, the J gene TRBJ2-5, with 13 bases aligning to TRBD2. The ends lost 8 bases at V and 3 bases at J; junction bases unmatched: 12. Germline V gives CDR1 MNHEY, CDR2 SVGAGI. The CDR3 extends over 17 amino acids. CDR3 DNA sequence: TGTGCCAGCGGTGGACTAGCGGGAGATATAGGGAAAGAGACCCAGTACTTC. This codes for CASGGLAGDIGKETQYF.

V is TRBV19 and J is TRBJ2-1; D is undetermined. V was cut by 4 bases and J by 6 bases, with 13 bases left in between. Germline V lookup: CDR1 LNHDA, CDR2 SQIVND (reference sequence). The CDR3 has 14 amino acids. DNA for the CDR3: TGTGCCAGTAGTAGAAGTTACTCACCCAATGAGCAGTTCTTC. Residues: CASSRSYSPNEQFF.

This clonotype was observed at least ten times. The CDR3 sequence: CASSHQDRGAGEQYF. CDR3 nucleotide sequence: TGTGCCAGCAGCCACCAGGACCGGGGGGCTGGCGAGCAGTACTTC. The V call is TRBV7-9, the J call TRBJ2-7, with a possible D match to TRBD2 (7 bases). CDR3 length: 15 residues. V shed 5 bases and J shed 6 bases, with 20 bases lying between them. Per germline, CDR1 SEHNR and CDR2 FQNEAQ (reference sequence).

This clonotype was picked up a small number of times. J is TRBJ2-7 and V is TRBV12-3 or TRBV12-4, with D maybe TRBD2 (7 bases). The CDR3 runs to 12 residues. The V end lost 9 bases, the J end lost 5 bases, and 14 bases lay between the germline ends. This chain's CDR3 is CARRGGYHEQYF. The CDR3 DNA reads as TGTGCCAGAAGGGGGGGCTACCACGAGCAGTACTTC.

This clonotype has a count of ten or more. This chain connects TRBV10-3 to TRBJ2-7; no definite D call. This CDR3 region has 11 residues. Trimming took 2 bases from V and 3 from J, leaving 2 bases between them. Germline V gene sequence: CDR1 ENHRY, CDR2 SYGVKD. CDR3 region: CAISEVYEQYF. CDR3 in DNA: TGTGCCATCAGTGAGGTCTACGAGCAGTACTTC.

This clonotype was found a few times. V and J are TRBV10-2 and TRBJ2-3, with D perhaps given as TRBD1 or TRBD2 (7 bases each). The germline V and J ends were trimmed by 4 bases and 6 bases, with 20 bases remaining between them. Per the germline V gene, CDR1 is WSHSY and CDR2 is SAAADI. This CDR3 has 16 residues. CDR3 coding DNA: TGCGCCAGCAGTGGCTTGCTAGCGGCACAGGGGGATACGCAGTATTTT. Its protein is CASSGLLAAQGDTQYF.

V usage is TRBV2 and J usage is TRBJ1-5, with no clear D. V shed 4 bases and J shed 0 bases, with 7 bases lying between them. Germline assignment: CDR1 SNHLY and CDR2 FYNNEI. CDR3 length: 14 amino acids. The CDR3 here is CASSADHSNQPQHF. In DNA, the CDR3 is TGTGCCAGCAGTGCAGACCATAGCAATCAGCCCCAGCATTTT.

This clonotype was counted only a few times. The chain recombines TRBV27 with TRBJ1-6; a possible D gene is TRBD1 (6 bases). V gave up 6 bases and J gave up 10 bases, with 19 bases separating them. The V gene's germline CDR1 is MNHEY and CDR2 SMNVEV (reference sequence). The CDR3 contains 15 residues. CDR3 amino acids: CASREQGALGSPLHF. The CDR3 DNA reads as TGTGCCAGCAGAGAACAGGGAGCCCTGGGATCACCCCTCCACTTT.

This chain connects TRBV28 to TRBJ2-3; the D gene is possibly TRBD1 (6 bases). The CDR3 runs 15 residues. The V gene's germline CDR1 is MDHEN and CDR2 SYDVKM. The V gene lost 4 bases and the J gene lost 6 bases, with 17 bases spanning the gap. CDR3: CASSSPRTTGDTQYF. DNA for the CDR3: TGTGCCAGCAGTTCCCCCCGGACCACAGGGGATACGCAGTATTTT.

The rearrangement uses TRBV7-8 and TRBJ1-1, with D tentatively TRBD1 (5 bases). V was shortened by 1 base and J by 4 bases, with 10 bases between the two germline ends. The CDR3 runs to 14 residues. Germline-derived CDR1 and CDR2 are SGHVS and FQNEAQ. CDR3 DNA: TGTGCCAGCAGCTTAGACGGGGGGTTCACTGAAGCTTTCTTT. This sequence encodes CASSLDGGFTEAFF. Together with reference TRBV7-8 and TRBJ1-1, the CDR3 gives the full variable domain: GAGVSQSPRYKVAKRGQDVALRCDPISGHVSLFWYQQALGQGPEFLTYFQNEAQLDKSGLPSDRFFAERPEGSVSTLKIQRTQQEDSAVYLCASSLDGGFTEAFFGQGTRLTVV.

The gene calls are TRBV12-3 or TRBV12-4 and TRBJ1-6; D gene ambiguous. The CDR3 sequence is 15 residues long. Trimming stripped 5 bases from V and 5 bases from J, with 13 bases between. CDR3 protein: CASSPTQADNSPLHF. The CDR3 DNA sequence: TGTGCCAGCAGTCCGACCCAGGCGGATAATTCACCCCTCCACTTT.

This clonotype was counted between two and nine times. The J gene is TRBJ1-2, the V gene TRBV7-8; 8 nucleotides line up with TRBD1. CDR3 length: 14 amino acids. The V and J ends lost 5 bases and 6 bases, in that order; junction bases with no gene match: 8. Per the germline V gene, CDR1 is SGHVS and CDR2 is FQNEAQ. The CDR3 bases are TGTGCCAGCAGCCCGACCAGGGGGCGCGATGGCTACACCTTC. Translating gives CASSPTRGRDGYTF.

This clonotype showed up just a few times. The chain couples TRBV10-2 to TRBJ2-5; 10 bases match TRBD1. In germline, CDR1 is WSHSY, CDR2 SAAADI. The CDR3 is 16 amino acids. V gave up 5 bases and J gave up 5 bases; unmatched junction bases: 11. In DNA, the CDR3 is TGCGCCAGCAGTCCTCCTAGGACAGGGGGAGTCGAGACCCAGTACTTC. The encoded protein is CASSPPRTGGVETQYF.

This clonotype was seen more than once but under ten times. The gene calls are TRBV25-1 and TRBJ1-1, with a tentative D call TRBD1 (5 bases). Trimming took 7 bases from V and 1 from J, leaving 16 bases between them. The CDR3 is made up of 15 amino acids. Per the germline V gene, CDR1 is MGHDK and CDR2 is SYGVNS. The CDR3 is CASTSGAGPNTEAFF. The CDR3 DNA sequence: TGTGCCAGCACAAGTGGGGCAGGGCCGAACACTGAAGCTTTCTTT.

The V call is TRBV11-2, the J call TRBJ2-3, with 8 bases aligning to TRBD1. V lost 3 bases, J lost 1 base, and 3 bases stayed unmatched. CDR1 and CDR2 (germline): SGHAT, FQNNGV. The CDR3 is 15 residues long. The CDR3 is CASSFNRGGTDTQYF. CDR3 bases: TGTGCCAGCAGCTTTAACAGGGGGGGCACAGATACGCAGTATTTT. Drawing the rest from reference TRBV11-2 and TRBJ2-3, the complete variable domain is EAGVAQSPRYKIIEKRQSVAFWCNPISGHATLYWYQQILGQGPKLLIQFQNNGVVDDSQLPKDRFSAERLKGVDSTLKIQPAKLEDSAVYLCASSFNRGGTDTQYFGPGTRLTVL.

In its sample, this clonotype was seen many times. The CDR3 loop reads CAWSVRVQETQYF. CDR3 DNA: TGTGCCTGGAGTGTACGGGTACAAGAGACCCAGTACTTC. The J gene is TRBJ2-5, the V gene TRBV30; D not certain. V lost 0 bases and J 2 bases, leaving 7 bases between the germline ends. CDR3 length: 13 amino acids. Germline CDR1 GTSNPN, CDR2 SVGIG (reference sequence).

The genes are TRBV12-3 or TRBV12-4 and TRBJ2-3, with D uncertain. The V gene lost 2 bases and the J gene lost 6 bases, with 9 bases spanning the gap. This CDR3 comprises 13 residues. The CDR3 is CASSLRAGDTQYF. The CDR3, as DNA: TGTGCCAGCAGTTTAAGAGCCGGGGATACGCAGTATTTT.

In its sample, this clonotype was seen many times. This sequence joins TRBV20-1 and TRBJ2-1; 10 nucleotides match TRBD1. J lost 2 bases, V lost 6 bases, and 4 bases had no gene match. Germline V CDR1 and CDR2: DFQATT, SNEGSKA (reference sequence). The CDR3 has 14 amino acids. The CDR3 here is CSARQGATYNEQFF. For the CDR3, the DNA is TGCAGTGCGAGACAGGGGGCTACCTACAATGAGCAGTTCTTC.

This clonotype was detected ten times or more. Here the CDR3 DNA reads TGTGCCAGCAGTAACAGGGTTTTCGGAGAGACCCAGTACTTC. Translation: CASSNRVFGETQYF. This chain uses TRBV27 with TRBJ2-5; D possibly corresponds to TRBD1 (6 bases). CDR1 is MNHEY and CDR2 is SMNVEV in the germline V gene (reference sequence). Trimming took off 5 bases at V and 4 bases at J, with 14 bases between the two ends. The CDR3 length is 14 residues.

This clonotype was seen at least ten times. The chain uses TRBV6-5 and TRBJ1-5; D is undetermined. The ends were cut back, 5 bases at V and 2 bases at J, with 16 bases in the middle. This CDR3 contains 16 residues. Germline values: CDR1 MNHEY, CDR2 SVGAGI. The CDR3 region has the DNA TGTGCCAGCAGTCCGATGGGTCGGGCCCGCAATCAGCCCCAGCATTTT. Translating it yields CASSPMGRARNQPQHF.

In its sample, this clonotype was seen a few times. The chain combines TRBV7-9 with TRBJ1-1; the D is unclear. Trimming cost V 0 bases and J 1 base, with 6 bases left between them. The CDR3 sequence is 14 residues long. Germline lookup yields CDR1 SEHNR and CDR2 FQNEAQ (reference sequence). CDR3 DNA sequence: TGTGCCAGCAGCTTAGCAGGGAGGAACACTGAAGCTTTCTTT. Translated: CASSLAGRNTEAFF.

This clonotype was seen many times. This sequence joins TRBV6-2 or TRBV6-3 and TRBJ2-1; 8 nucleotides match TRBD1. Germline-derived CDR1 and CDR2 are MNHEY and SVGEGT. J gave up 8 bases and V 3 bases, and 9 bases lay outside the gene matches. This CDR3 has 15 residues. The CDR3 is CASSYSDRVQDEQFF. CDR3 sequence (DNA): TGTGCCAGCAGTTATTCGGACAGGGTCCAAGATGAGCAGTTCTTC.

There are many counts of this clonotype. The V call is TRBV9, the J call TRBJ1-1; 7 bases match TRBD1. The CDR3 runs 16 residues. Germline trimming cut 0 bases from V and 4 bases from J; bases unmatched to any gene: 9. Germline V gives CDR1 SGDLS, CDR2 YYNGEE. The CDR3 reads CASSVVADRATTEAFF. The CDR3 DNA is TGTGCCAGCAGCGTAGTTGCTGACAGGGCCACCACTGAAGCTTTCTTT.

This sequence joins TRBV28 and TRBJ2-1; 7 bases agree with TRBD2. Germline CDR1 reads MDHEN; CDR2 reads SYDVKM. CDR3 length: 13 amino acids. Trimming removed 7 bases from V and 5 bases from J; junction bases left unmatched: 5. CDR3 nucleotide sequence: TGTGCCAGCATCGGGAGGTCCAACAATGAGCAGTTCTTC. Its translation is CASIGRSNNEQFF.

This clonotype has only a few counts. The chain links TRBV20-1 to TRBJ2-7; D perhaps matches TRBD2 (6 bases). Looked up from germline, CDR1 is DFQATT and CDR2 is SNEGSKA (reference sequence). V dropped 3 bases and J dropped 2 bases, with 11 bases sitting between them. The CDR3 totals 13 residues. This CDR3 is CSASRDWTYEQYF. The DNA for the CDR3 is TGCAGTGCTAGCCGGGACTGGACCTACGAGCAGTACTTC.

This clonotype has a handful of counts. The rearrangement uses TRBV12-3 or TRBV12-4 and TRBJ1-1; tentatively, D is TRBD1 (6 bases). V was pared by 7 bases and J by 1 base, with 10 bases between. The CDR3 runs 13 residues. The CDR3 is CASKGDKNTEAFF. The DNA of the CDR3 is TGTGCCAGCAAAGGGGACAAGAACACTGAAGCTTTCTTT.